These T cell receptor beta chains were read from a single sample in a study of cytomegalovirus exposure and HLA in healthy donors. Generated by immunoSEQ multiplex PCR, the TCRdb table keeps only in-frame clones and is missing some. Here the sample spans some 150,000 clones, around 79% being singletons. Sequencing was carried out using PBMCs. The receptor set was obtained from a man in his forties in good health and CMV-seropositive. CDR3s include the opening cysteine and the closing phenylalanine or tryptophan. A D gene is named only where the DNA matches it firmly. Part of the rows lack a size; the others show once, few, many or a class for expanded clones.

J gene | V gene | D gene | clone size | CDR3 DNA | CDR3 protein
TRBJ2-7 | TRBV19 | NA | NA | TGTGCCAGTATGGGGCAAAGCTCCTACGAGCAGTACTTC | CASMGQSSYEQYF
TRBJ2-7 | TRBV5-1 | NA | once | TGCGCCAGCAGCTTCGGGCAGGGTTCCGAGCAGTACTTC | CASSFGQGSEQYF
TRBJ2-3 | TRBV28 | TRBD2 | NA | TGTGCCAGCAGCCCCATAACCAATAGCGGGAGTCGTGGCGGTACGCAGTATTTT | CASSPITNSGSRGGTQYF
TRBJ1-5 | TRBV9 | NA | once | TGTGCCAGCAGCCTGAGAGATAGCAATCAGCCCCAGCATTTT | CASSLRDSNQPQHF
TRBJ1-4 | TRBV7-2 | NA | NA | TGTGCCAGCAGCTTATTGCAGGGCGGTGAAAAACTGTTTTTT | CASSLLQGGEKLFF
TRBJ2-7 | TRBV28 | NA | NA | TGTGCCAGCAGTTTCCGCGGTACAACCTACGAGCAGTACTTC | CASSFRGTTYEQYF
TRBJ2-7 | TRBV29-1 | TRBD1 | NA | TGCAGCGTTGAAGTGGGACAGGGATCCTACGAGCAGTACTTC | CSVEVGQGSYEQYF
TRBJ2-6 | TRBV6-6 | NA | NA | TGTGCCAGCAGTGCCGACAACTCTGGGGCCAACGTCCTGACTTTC | CASSADNSGANVLTF
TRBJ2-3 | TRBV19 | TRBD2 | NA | TGTGCCAGTAGCCTTCTAGCGGGAGGGACAACAGATACGCAGTATTTT | CASSLLAGGTTDTQYF
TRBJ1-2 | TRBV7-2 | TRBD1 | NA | TGTGCCAGCAGCTTAGCGCAGGGGGCAGACTATGGCTACACCTTC | CASSLAQGADYGYTF
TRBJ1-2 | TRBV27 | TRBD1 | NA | TGTGCCAGCAGTTCGCGCATCACAGGGGGCGGGGGTGGCTACACCTTC | CASSSRITGGGGGYTF
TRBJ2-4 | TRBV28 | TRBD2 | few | TGTGCCAGCAGATCTCTGGGACTAGCGGGAAACAAAAACAGTCAGTACTTC | CASRSLGLAGNKNSQYF
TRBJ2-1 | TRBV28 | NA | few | TGTGCCAGCAGTGGGGGGACGGCGGTCGATGAGCAGTTCTTC | CASSGGTAVDEQFF